These 21 T cell receptor beta chains share one sample of origin, sequenced in a study of cytomegalovirus exposure and HLA in healthy donors. 60 Vbeta and 13 Jbeta primers were used in PCR. Only in-frame clones appear in the TCRdb table, and some are missing; sequencing was by immunoSEQ multiplex PCR. The table records about 140,000 clones, less than 85% of them present only once. Sequenced material: PBMCs. Receptor source: a man aged 40-50 years in good health and CMV-seropositive.

In its sample, this clone was seen a few times. The rearrangement joins TRBV5-1 to TRBJ2-7; no clear D gene. Per germline, CDR1 SGHRS and CDR2 YFSETQ. Deletions cut 0 bases from V and 3 bases from J, with 10 bases between. This CDR3 is built from 14 residues. CDR3 in amino acids: CASSLDFRIYEQYF. DNA of the CDR3: TGCGCCAGCAGCTTGGATTTCAGGATCTACGAGCAGTACTTC.

The chain links TRBV18 to TRBJ2-5; 9 bases align to TRBD1. The length of the CDR3 is 14 residues. Germline V gene sequence: CDR1 KGHSH, CDR2 LQKENI. V was pared by 3 bases and J by 6 bases, with 5 bases of the junction left unmatched. As DNA, the CDR3 is TGTGCCAGCTCACCTGGGACAGGGTTAAAGACCCAGTACTTC. Its protein product is CASSPGTGLKTQYF.

The V gene is TRBV29-1, the J gene TRBJ1-3; TRBD1 agrees at 9 bases. This CDR3 is 16 amino acids long. J gave up 2 bases and V 4 bases, and 9 bases lay outside the gene matches. Germline CDR1 and CDR2: SQVTM and ANQGSEA. CDR3 in amino acids: CSVAAGQGFTGNTIYF. The CDR3 DNA sequence: TGCAGCGTTGCAGCGGGACAGGGTTTCACTGGAAACACCATATATTTT. Variable domain in full (rest from reference TRBV29-1 and TRBJ1-3): SAVISQKPSRDICQRGTSLTIQCQVDSQVTMMFWYRQQPGQSLTLIATANQGSEATYESGFVIDKFPISRPNLTFSTLTVSNMSPEDSSIYLCSVAAGQGFTGNTIYFGEGSWLTVV.

This clone appeared a few times. This chain joins TRBV7-9 and TRBJ1-2; TRBD1 matches at 11 bases. V trimming: 5 bases; J trimming: 2 bases; junction bases outside the gene matches: 1. CDR3 length: 14 residues. Germline CDR1 reads SEHNR; CDR2 reads FQNEAQ (reference sequence). CDR3 protein: CASSRTGGNYGYTF. DNA of the CDR3: TGTGCCAGCAGCCGGACAGGGGGCAACTATGGCTACACCTTC.

This clone appeared once. The chain combines TRBV27 with TRBJ1-6; TRBD1 is a possible D gene (6 bases). The CDR3 length is 19 residues. V was trimmed by 0 bases and J by 0 bases, leaving 15 bases between them. Germline loops: CDR1 MNHEY, CDR2 SMNVEV (reference sequence). CDR3 in amino acids: CASSLSNTRGSSYNSPLHF. In DNA, the CDR3 is TGTGCCAGCAGTTTATCGAATACCAGGGGCAGCTCCTATAATTCACCCCTCCACTTT.

The chain couples TRBV28 to TRBJ2-5; 9 nucleotides agree with TRBD1. Per the germline V gene, CDR1 is MDHEN and CDR2 is SYDVKM. This CDR3 region has 14 residues. V dropped 6 bases and J dropped 4; count of bases not matched to a gene: 6. The DNA of the CDR3 is TGTGCCAGCAGCTCCGGACAGGGGATAGAGACCCAGTACTTC. Protein: CASSSGQGIETQYF.

There are a few counts of this clone. V gene TRBV6-5 combines with J gene TRBJ1-4; tentative D call: TRBD1 (6 bases). The CDR3 covers 13 residues. Germline V gene sequence: CDR1 MNHEY, CDR2 SVGAGI. V lost 8 bases to trimming and J lost 8 bases, with 15 bases between them. DNA for the CDR3: TGTGCCAGCCGGGGGGGGCTTGACGAAAAACTGTTTTTT. It yields the protein CASRGGLDEKLFF.

This chain links TRBV4-3 with TRBJ2-6, with 7 bases that match TRBD1. The CDR3 is 19 amino acids. Germline V CDR1 and CDR2: LGHNA, YSLEER. With 3 bases clipped from V and 2 bases from J, the junction kept 13 bases outside the gene matches. This CDR3 is CASSHYWPDQGAGANVLTF. CDR3 sequence (DNA): TGCGCCAGCAGCCACTACTGGCCGGACCAGGGGGCTGGGGCCAACGTCCTGACTTTC.

This clone has only one observation. The rearrangement uses TRBV5-1 and TRBJ2-1, with 9 bases lining up with TRBD1. Trimming removed 0 bases from V and 7 bases from J; junction bases left unmatched: 11. Per the germline V gene, CDR1 is SGHRS and CDR2 is YFSETQ. This CDR3 is built from 17 residues. The CDR3 is CASSLDRSGQGGNEQFF. The CDR3 nucleotides are TGCGCCAGCAGCTTGGACCGGTCGGGACAGGGTGGGAATGAGCAGTTCTTC.

The chain has TRBV9 and TRBJ2-7; D is unclear. Germline V gives CDR1 SGDLS, CDR2 YYNGEE. The CDR3 is made up of 12 amino acids. Between the trimmed V and J ends, which lost 7 bases and 5 bases, there was a span of 13 bases. The CDR3, as DNA: TGTGCCAGCTCCAAGCCGGGTAACGAGCAGTACTTC. Protein: CASSKPGNEQYF.

The chain employs TRBV4-3 and TRBJ2-3; 9 nucleotides line up with TRBD1. V shed 0 bases and J 0 bases; nucleotides not matched to a gene: 4. The CDR3 sequence is 17 residues long. Germline CDR1 reads LGHNA; CDR2 reads YSLEER. DNA of the CDR3: TGCGCCAGCAGCCAAGAACAGGGGGCCCTCAGCACAGATACGCAGTATTTT. It codes for CASSQEQGALSTDTQYF.

This clone came up once. The DNA of the CDR3 is TGTGCCAGCAGTTCCTTGGGGTACTGGACAGAGAACACTGAAGCTTTCTTT. This sequence encodes CASSSLGYWTENTEAFF. The rearrangement uses TRBV27 and TRBJ1-1, with a possible D match to TRBD1 (6 bases). Germline V CDR1 and CDR2: MNHEY, SMNVEV (reference sequence). The length of the CDR3 is 17 residues. Trimming cost V 4 bases and J 1 base, with 19 bases left between them.

The rearrangement uses TRBV10-3 and TRBJ1-2; 11 bases agree with TRBD1. Germline CDR1 ENHRY, CDR2 SYGVKD. V lost 2 bases and J lost 8; bases outside the gene matches: 7. The CDR3 is 15 amino acids. CDR3 nucleotide sequence: TGTGCCATCAGTGAGACGGACAGGGGGCATCGGGGCTACACCTTC. Residues: CAISETDRGHRGYTF.

The V and J genes are TRBV4-3 and TRBJ2-1; 7 nucleotides align to TRBD2. The CDR3 totals 19 residues. Trimming at V came to 0 bases and at J to 1 base, leaving 12 bases not matched to a gene. Germline CDR1 is LGHNA and CDR2 is YSLEER. This CDR3 is CASSQDFGGGSGSYNEQFF. Here the CDR3 DNA reads TGCGCCAGCAGCCAAGATTTTGGTGGCGGGAGTGGGTCCTACAATGAGCAGTTCTTC.

V and J are TRBV5-8 and TRBJ1-5, with TRBD1 identical over 7 bases. Germline CDR1 SGHTS, CDR2 YDEGEE. Trimming removed 4 bases from V and 5 bases from J; junction bases left unmatched: 15. The CDR3 sequence is 17 residues long. DNA of the CDR3: TGTGCCAGCAGCCCCTATTTGAGCCTAGACAGGGATCAGCCCCAGCATTTT. It yields the protein CASSPYLSLDRDQPQHF.

This clone appeared a few times. V and J are TRBV28 and TRBJ2-7; D gene unclear. The CDR3 runs 12 residues. Germline values: CDR1 MDHEN, CDR2 SYDVKM. V was trimmed by 5 bases and J by 3 bases, leaving 8 bases between them. The chain's CDR3 is CASSQTGYEQYF. In DNA form, the CDR3 reads TGTGCCAGCAGTCAGACGGGCTACGAGCAGTACTTC.

The rearrangement links TRBV10-1 to TRBJ1-2; 9 bases are a match to TRBD1. CDR3 length: 13 residues. Unmatched junction bases numbered 6, after V lost 7 bases and J lost 6 bases. Germline assignment: CDR1 WNHNN and CDR2 SYGVQD (reference sequence). The CDR3 region has the DNA TGCGCCAGCAACCCGACAGGGGGAAATGGCTACACCTTC. Protein: CASNPTGGNGYTF.

The chain is built from TRBV19 and TRBJ2-3, with D perhaps TRBD2 (6 bases). The CDR3 runs to 15 residues. V was cut by 3 bases and J by 1 base, with 11 bases left in between. The germline CDR1 and CDR2 sequences are LNHDA and SQIVND (reference sequence). The DNA for the CDR3 is TGTGCCAGTAGTATCGTCGGGAGAGGCACAGATACGCAGTATTTT. Its translation is CASSIVGRGTDTQYF. The complete variable domain, with remaining parts taken from reference TRBV19 and TRBJ2-3, reads DGGITQSPKYLFRKEGQNVTLSCEQNLNHDAMYWYRQDPGQGLRLIYYSQIVNDFQKGDIAEGYSVSREKKESFPLTVTSAQKNPTAFYLCASSIVGRGTDTQYFGPGTRLTVL.

This chain uses TRBV2 with TRBJ2-1, with 7 bases aligning to TRBD2. Germline V gene data show CDR1 as SNHLY and CDR2 as FYNNEI. The CDR3 consists of 15 residues. The V gene end was trimmed by 10 bases and the J gene end by 5 bases; junction bases not matched to a gene: 14. CDR3 sequence (DNA): TGTGCCACTGGGAGGGGTCTTCGTGTCGACAATGAGCAGTTCTTC. Protein: CATGRGLRVDNEQFF.

CDR3 amino acids: CASSLTGIGELFF. The CDR3 DNA is TGTGCCAGCAGCTTGACAGGAATCGGGGAGCTGTTTTTT. The chain combines TRBV5-4 with TRBJ2-2; perhaps TRBD1 as D (5 bases). Trimming cost V 1 base and J 7 bases, with 8 bases left between them. CDR3 length: 13 amino acids. Germline CDR1 reads SGHNT; CDR2 reads YYREEE (reference sequence).

The chain carries TRBV27 and TRBJ2-7; D might be TRBD2 (6 bases). The V end was cut by 8 bases, the J end by 3 bases, with 17 bases between. CDR3 size: 14 residues. CDR1 MNHEY and CDR2 SMNVEV come from the germline V gene (reference sequence). The CDR3 nucleotides read TGTGCCAGCTCACGACTAGTCGCGGTCTACGAGCAGTACTTC. This gives the protein CASSRLVAVYEQYF.